One sample yielded the 18 T cell receptor beta chains listed below, sequenced in a study of graft-versus-host responses after intestinal transplantation. These receptors have no identified antigens. Using immunoSEQ multiplex PCR, the repertoire was profiled, and TCRdb retains in-frame clones only, with some absent. This sample has 93,000 or so clones; approximately 93% occur once, and the top ten carry 1.2%. The source was unstimulated CD8+ T cells sorted from spleen or lymph node cells, collected before intestinal transplant. These receptors all come from a human donor who received an intestinal transplant.

The chain employs TRBV19 and TRBJ2-3; D unresolved. Trimming removed 5 bases at V and 3 bases at J, with 3 bases between. The CDR3 covers 11 residues. The V gene's germline CDR1 is LNHDA and CDR2 SQIVND (reference sequence). CDR3 DNA sequence: TGTGCCAGTAGTCTGACAGATACGCAGTATTTT. Translated, it gives CASSLTDTQYF.

This clone appeared once. CDR3 sequence reads: CASSLLGSSSYEQYF. The CDR3 nucleotides read TGTGCCAGCAGCTTGCTGGGTTCAAGCTCCTACGAGCAGTACTTC. The gene calls are TRBV7-8 and TRBJ2-7; D is uncertain. The CDR3 covers 15 residues. Per germline, CDR1 SGHVS and CDR2 FQNEAQ. V dropped 3 bases and J dropped 0 bases, with 12 bases sitting between them.

The chain recombines TRBV4-2 with TRBJ2-1; 7 bases are a match to TRBD2. Germline V gene data show CDR1 as LGHNA and CDR2 as YNFKEQ. V trimming: 1 base; J trimming: 5 bases; junction bases outside the gene matches: 8. CDR3 length equals 16 residues. CDR3 sequence (DNA): TGTGCCAGCAGCCAAGCGGGGAGGGATGTCCACAATGAGCAGTTCTTC. This sequence encodes CASSQAGRDVHNEQFF.

CDR3 sequence reads: CAWSVGAGWYLYGYTF. CDR3 nucleotides: TGTGCCTGGAGTGTAGGGGCAGGGTGGTACTTATATGGCTACACCTTC. This chain connects TRBV30 to TRBJ1-2, with a possible D match to TRBD1 (5 bases). V gave up 0 bases and J gave up 5 bases, with 19 bases separating them. The CDR3 is 16 residues long. CDR1 GTSNPN and CDR2 SVGIG come from the germline V gene (reference sequence).

This sequence joins TRBV27 and TRBJ2-7; D not resolved. This CDR3 region has 15 residues. Per germline, CDR1 MNHEY and CDR2 SMNVEV (reference sequence). Trimming left V 3 bases short and J 2 bases short, with 14 bases between. The CDR3 DNA is TGTGCCAGCAGTTTGAATCCAGACCTTACCTACGAGCAGTACTTC. Amino acid sequence: CASSLNPDLTYEQYF.

This clone showed up just once. The chain carries TRBV5-1 and TRBJ1-1, with unresolved D. Germline CDR1 and CDR2: SGHRS and YFSETQ. The V gene lost 4 bases and the J gene lost 1 base, with 11 bases spanning the gap. The CDR3 covers 14 residues. The CDR3 protein is CASSLADTNTEAFF. CDR3 DNA: TGCGCCAGCAGCCTCGCCGATACGAACACTGAAGCTTTCTTT.

The genes are TRBV2 and TRBJ1-2; TRBD1 agrees at 8 bases. The junction had 8 bases not matched to a gene; V was cut back by 6 bases and J by 2 bases. This CDR3 is built from 15 residues. Germline-derived CDR1 and CDR2 are SNHLY and FYNNEI. The DNA for the CDR3 is TGTGCCAGCAGAAGCACGGACAGGGCCAACTATGGCTACACCTTC. Protein product: CASRSTDRANYGYTF. The entire variable domain, with the rest obtained from reference TRBV2 and TRBJ1-2, is as follows: EPEVTQTPSHQVTQMGQEVILRCVPISNHLYFYWYRQILGQKVEFLVSFYNNEISEKSEIFDDQFSVERPDGSNFTLKIRSTKLEDSAMYFCASRSTDRANYGYTFGSGTRLTVV.

V usage is TRBV4-1 and J usage is TRBJ2-3, with 7 positions matching TRBD2. Trimming cost V 0 bases and J 6 bases; bases outside gene matches: 6. This CDR3 has 15 residues. Looked up from germline, CDR1 is MGHRA and CDR2 is YSYEKL. The CDR3 region is CASSQDRGSGDTQYF. In DNA form, the CDR3 reads TGCGCCAGCAGCCAAGATAGGGGTAGCGGGGATACGCAGTATTTT.

The V call is TRBV2, the J call TRBJ2-1; 12 bases align to TRBD2. Germline CDR1 is SNHLY and CDR2 is FYNNEI. The CDR3 has 15 residues. Trimming cost V 6 bases and J 5 bases; bases outside gene matches: 5. The CDR3 sequence: CASRSSGGDNNEQFF. The CDR3 DNA is TGTGCCAGCAGATCTAGCGGGGGGGACAACAATGAGCAGTTCTTC.

This chain connects TRBV6-1 to TRBJ2-1; 7 positions match TRBD2. This CDR3 spans 14 amino acids. The V gene end was trimmed by 3 bases and the J gene end by 6 bases; junction bases not matched to a gene: 5. Germline loops: CDR1 MNHNS, CDR2 SASEGT. CDR3 in amino acids: CASSDLLAVNEQFF. CDR3 coding DNA: TGTGCCAGCAGTGACCTTCTAGCGGTCAATGAGCAGTTCTTC.

The chain combines TRBV15 with TRBJ1-2; D ambiguous. Trimming shortened V by 3 bases and J by 5 bases, and 25 bases separated the two germline ends. The CDR3 sequence is 18 residues long. Germline V CDR1 and CDR2: LNHNV, YYDKDF (reference sequence). CDR3 DNA: TGTGCCACCAGCAGTGCAGTGAGAGGCCACTCCCAGGAGTATGGCTACACCTTC. Amino acid sequence: CATSSAVRGHSQEYGYTF.

The J gene is TRBJ2-1, the V gene TRBV2; 16 nucleotides line up with TRBD2. The length of the CDR3 is 20 residues. The germline V gene encodes CDR1 SNHLY and CDR2 FYNNEI. The ends lost 5 bases at V and 8 bases at J; junction bases unmatched: 18. Written as DNA, the CDR3 is TGTGCCAGCAGTTCCGATTCCGGGACTAGCGGGGGGGCCTTTGGCGATGAGCAGTTCTTC. It yields the protein CASSSDSGTSGGAFGDEQFF. The full variable domain, in which reference TRBV2 and TRBJ2-1 provide the parts outside the CDR3, is EPEVTQTPSHQVTQMGQEVILRCVPISNHLYFYWYRQILGQKVEFLVSFYNNEISEKSEIFDDQFSVERPDGSNFTLKIRSTKLEDSAMYFCASSSDSGTSGGAFGDEQFFGPGTRLTVL.

This clone showed up just once. The rearrangement links TRBV14 to TRBJ2-1; D gene ambiguous. The CDR3 covers 13 residues. The germline CDR1 and CDR2 sequences are SGHDN and FVKESK. Deletions cut 4 bases from V and 7 bases from J, with 11 bases between. In DNA form, the CDR3 reads TGTGCCAGCAGCCTAGGCGGCGTTAATGAGCAGTTCTTC. Translating it yields CASSLGGVNEQFF.

V and J are TRBV28 and TRBJ2-7; D possibly matches TRBD1 or TRBD2 (5 bases each). CDR3 length: 12 amino acids. CDR1 is MDHEN and CDR2 is SYDVKM in the germline V gene. The V end was cut by 8 bases, the J end by 2 bases, with 10 bases between. The CDR3: CASRVGAYEQYF. CDR3 in DNA: TGTGCCAGCCGGGTGGGGGCCTACGAGCAGTACTTC.

The rearrangement links TRBV7-9 to TRBJ1-1; D gene unclear. V was trimmed by 4 bases and J by 0 bases, leaving 9 bases between them. Per the germline V gene, CDR1 is SEHNR and CDR2 is FQNEAQ (reference sequence). This CDR3 region has 14 residues. DNA for the CDR3: TGTGCCAGCAGCTCGACGGGGTTGAACACTGAAGCTTTCTTT. This sequence encodes CASSSTGLNTEAFF.

This clone showed up just a few times. The chain has TRBV19 and TRBJ2-1; D is unclear. The CDR3 sequence is 10 residues long. Per the germline V gene, CDR1 is LNHDA and CDR2 is SQIVND (reference sequence). Deletions cut 5 bases from V and 8 bases from J, with 4 bases between. The CDR3 nucleotides are TGTGCCAGTAGTGGCCATGAGCAGTTCTTC. This sequence encodes CASSGHEQFF.

The V and J genes are TRBV5-1 and TRBJ1-3; 8 bases fit TRBD1. The CDR3 sequence is 18 residues long. With V trimmed by 2 bases and J by 8 bases, 18 bases remained unmatched. Germline V gives CDR1 SGHRS, CDR2 YFSETQ. CDR3 residues: CASSFATGEMRKVDTIYF. CDR3 nucleotide sequence: TGCGCCAGCAGCTTCGCGACAGGGGAGATGAGGAAGGTAGACACCATATATTTT. Supplemented by reference TRBV5-1 and TRBJ1-3, the full variable domain reads KAGVTQTPRYLIKTRGQQVTLSCSPISGHRSVSWYQQTPGQGLQFLFEYFSETQRNKGNFPGRFSGRQFSNSRSEMNVSTLELGDSALYLCASSFATGEMRKVDTIYFGEGSWLTVV.

The chain employs TRBV11-3 and TRBJ2-7; D ambiguous. With 5 bases removed from V and 4 bases from J, the gap between germline ends came to 6 bases. CDR1 and CDR2 (germline): SGHNT, YENEEA. This CDR3 region has 11 residues. Here the CDR3 DNA reads TGTGCCAGCAGCACCCTATACGAGCAGTACTTC. Translating gives CASSTLYEQYF.